Included here is one TCR beta chain sequence, with context. This specimen comes from a study of blood T cells in healthy people across ages. Combining a sample-barcoded 5' primer with a J-beta primer mix, a second PCR ran for about 6 to 12 cycles. Tags on each cDNA molecule came from a template-switch adaptor with 12 random nucleotides. TCRdb re-analysed the 5' RACE reads in MiXCR, keeping a single row per CDR3 protein. The data show approximately 320,000 distinct CDR3 sequences, with 25% to 30% seen just once and 29% held by the top ten. The length of the CDR3 is 15 residues. CDR1 and CDR2 from the germline V gene are MDHEN and SYDVKM. V dropped 8 bases and J dropped 5 bases, with 21 bases sitting between them.

Sequenced: blood. V and J are TRBV28 and TRBJ2-5; a weak D match, TRBD1 (7 bases). The TCR sequence derives from a woman in her 70s in good health. CDR3 bases: TGTGCCAGCGAGCCAGGGACAGTTGCGGGGGAGACCCAGTACTTC. Protein sequence: CASEPGTVAGETQYF.